These 14 T cell receptor beta chains came from one sample sequenced in a study of T cells after yellow fever vaccination. MiXCR, applied by TCRdb to the 5' RACE reads, yields one record per CDR3 protein. This sample carries approximately 170,000 distinct CDR3 sequences, roughly 11% of them seen once, and the ten largest clones take 30% to 45%. The sample was CD8+ T cells sorted from PBMCs, taken 15 days after the yellow fever booster vaccination. Receptors originate from a man younger than 30 who received the YFV17D yellow fever vaccine.

V gene TRBV7-8 combines with J gene TRBJ2-1, with D possibly being TRBD1 (6 bases). The CDR3 extends over 13 amino acids. Trimming removed 3 bases at V and 13 bases at J, with 16 bases between. Germline V lookup: CDR1 SGHVS, CDR2 FQNEAQ. CDR3: CASSFLSRGSQFF. The CDR3 DNA is TGTGCCAGCAGCTTCCTTTCCAGGGGTTCCCAGTTCTTC.

In this sample, this clonotype turned up a few times. The chain is built from TRBV19 and TRBJ2-1; D tentatively fits TRBD1 or TRBD2 (5 bases each). V gave up 7 bases and J gave up 2 bases, with 12 bases separating them. Germline assignment: CDR1 LNHDA and CDR2 SQIVND (reference sequence). This CDR3 is 14 amino acids long. CDR3 sequence reads: CASIPTGPYNEQFF. The CDR3, as DNA: TGTGCCAGTATCCCCACGGGGCCCTACAATGAGCAGTTCTTC.

This clonotype was observed a few times. The chain has TRBV27 and TRBJ1-1; D ambiguous. The V gene's germline CDR1 is MNHEY and CDR2 SMNVEV (reference sequence). Between the trimmed V and J ends, which lost 6 bases and 5 bases, there was a span of 22 bases. This CDR3 comprises 16 residues. CDR3 sequence (DNA): TGTGCCAGCAGCCCAATTGGCGGAAAGGGTGGGACTGAAGCTTTCTTT. Its translation: CASSPIGGKGGTEAFF.

The V call is TRBV4-1, the J call TRBJ2-7; 7 positions match TRBD2. The germline gives CDR1 MGHRA, CDR2 YSYEKL. This CDR3 is built from 13 residues. The V segment lost 1 base and the J segment 3 bases; nucleotides outside the gene matches: 0. The CDR3 sequence is CASSQGTSYEQYV. As DNA, the CDR3 is TGCGCCAGCAGCCAAGGGACTAGCTACGAGCAGTACGTC.

This clonotype was seen a handful of times. The J gene is TRBJ2-2, the V gene TRBV27, with D perhaps assigned TRBD1 or TRBD2 (5 bases each). Trimming removed 5 bases at V and 0 bases at J, with 10 bases between. The CDR3 consists of 15 residues. Germline V gene lookup returns CDR1 MNHEY and CDR2 SMNVEV (reference sequence). CDR3 DNA sequence: TGTGCCAGCAGTCATGGGACGTCGAACACCGGGGAGCTGTTTTTT. Its protein is CASSHGTSNTGELFF.

This clonotype was seen a few times. This chain joins TRBV12-3 or TRBV12-4 and TRBJ2-6; possibly TRBD2 for D (5 bases). This CDR3 is built from 17 residues. Deletions cut 8 bases from V and 1 base from J, with 18 bases between. The CDR3 sequence: CASRAGVPNSGANVLTF. The CDR3 nucleotides are TGTGCCAGCCGGGCCGGGGTTCCGAATTCTGGGGCCAACGTCCTGACTTTC.

This clonotype has more than one count but fewer than ten. V and J are TRBV7-9 and TRBJ2-7; 7 nucleotides match TRBD1. CDR3 length: 13 residues. The V segment lost 5 bases and the J segment 1 base; nucleotides outside the gene matches: 2. The germline CDR1 and CDR2 sequences are SEHNR and FQNEAQ (reference sequence). For the CDR3, the DNA is TGTGCCAGCAGCCGACAGGGTTCCTACGAGCAGTACTTC. Protein product: CASSRQGSYEQYF.

This clonotype came up a few times. This chain uses TRBV19 with TRBJ2-5; 7 nucleotides agree with TRBD1. V was clipped by 4 bases and J by 1 base; unmatched bases: 12. There are 17 residues in the CDR3. CDR1 LNHDA and CDR2 SQIVND come from the germline V gene (reference sequence). CDR3 loop: CASSRMGQLGVQETQYF. CDR3 nucleotide sequence: TGTGCCAGTAGTAGAATGGGACAGCTGGGGGTCCAAGAGACCCAGTACTTC.

This clonotype was detected a few times. V usage is TRBV27 and J usage is TRBJ2-7; D gene unclear. Germline loops: CDR1 MNHEY, CDR2 SMNVEV (reference sequence). The CDR3 has 11 amino acids. V lost 4 bases to trimming and J lost 5 bases, with 6 bases between them. As DNA, the CDR3 is TGTGCCAGCAGTTATGGGGACGAGCAGTACTTC. This encodes CASSYGDEQYF.

This clonotype has only a few counts. Compared with germline, one end of the junction differs, possibly owing to a read error. V usage is TRBV20-1 and J usage is TRBJ1-1; D not certain. The CDR3 consists of 12 residues. Per germline, CDR1 DFQATT and CDR2 SNEGSKA (reference sequence). The CDR3 DNA is TGCAGTGCGAGAGGGATGAACACTGAAGCTTTCTTT. Translation gives CSARGMNTEAFF.

This sequence joins TRBV27 and TRBJ2-2; D unresolved. Germline V gene sequence: CDR1 MNHEY, CDR2 SMNVEV (reference sequence). This CDR3 region has 18 residues. V was clipped by 2 bases and J by 0 bases, with 16 bases between them. The CDR3 spells CASSLLGSGMANTGELFF. The CDR3 DNA follows: TGTGCCAGCAGTTTACTGGGCAGTGGGATGGCGAACACCGGGGAGCTGTTTTTT.

V is TRBV4-1 and J is TRBJ2-3, with D tentatively TRBD1 or TRBD2 (7 bases each). V lost 4 bases and J 6 bases, leaving 23 bases between the germline ends. CDR3 length: 17 residues. Germline CDR1 MGHRA, CDR2 YSYEKL. The CDR3 coding sequence is TGCGCCAGCAGCCCCCCCAGGGGGGGGGACTCGTCGGATACGCAGTATTTT. Translation: CASSPPRGGDSSDTQYF.

The chain is built from TRBV6-5 and TRBJ2-3; TRBD2 matches 10 bases. The V gene's germline CDR1 is MNHEY and CDR2 SVGAGI. CDR3 length equals 15 residues. Losses at the gene ends were 2 bases for V and 5 bases for J; bases not matched to a gene: 4. CDR3 sequence reads: CASSYGLAEVDTQYF. The CDR3 DNA sequence: TGTGCCAGCAGTTACGGACTAGCGGAAGTAGATACGCAGTATTTT.

This clonotype was seen a handful of times. The rearrangement links TRBV27 to TRBJ2-1, with a possible D match to TRBD1 (6 bases). Trimming removed 4 bases from V and 9 bases from J, with 10 bases in between. The CDR3 spans 12 residues. Looked up from germline, CDR1 is MNHEY and CDR2 is SMNVEV (reference sequence). The CDR3 nucleotides are TGTGCCAGCAGTTACAGGGTTGGTGAGCAGTTCTTC. The encoded protein is CASSYRVGEQFF.